This T cell receptor (beta chain) was sequenced during a study of cytomegalovirus exposure and HLA in healthy donors. In the case of this clone: No antigen is known for it.

PCR amplification relied on 60 Vbeta primers (plus 13 Jbeta primers). The protocol was immunoSEQ multiplex PCR, while the TCRdb copy is restricted to in-frame clones and leaves out a portion. The top ten hold 1.8% of the sample, which has 200,000 to 250,000 clones, roughly 75% seen once. General observations from the study: When analyzed later, the rates of TCR association showed variation by HLA locus, with DRB1 the most and HLA-C the fewest. It is likely that the observed cluster of highly shared sequence variants was a sequencing artifact. Cytomegalovirus status was reportedly diagnosed by the classifier with high specificity and sensitivity. Later analysis demonstrated an association between a missense DCLRE1C variant and TCR beta V- and J-gene trimming.

The V and J ends lost 5 bases and 7 bases, in that order; junction bases with no gene match: 5. The germline V gene encodes CDR1 MNHEY and CDR2 SVGAGI. The CDR3 loop spans 14 amino acids. The chain is built from TRBV6-5 and TRBJ2-1; 10 bases line up with TRBD2. The TCR sequence derives from a woman aged 25 to 39 in good health and CMV-seronegative. The sample was PBMCs. As DNA, the CDR3 is TGTGCCAGCAGTACTAGCGGGGCGTCGAATGAGCAGTTCTTC. Translated: CASSTSGASNEQFF.